This T cell receptor beta chain was captured in a study of CD8 T cells in Susac syndrome. Reverse transcription of roughly 0.45 to 1 ug RNA used random hexamers. MiXCR, applied by TCRdb to the immunoSEQ multiplex PCR reads, yields one record per CDR3 protein. The sample records roughly 170,000 distinct CDR3 sequences, under 95% being singletons. The authors sequenced TCR beta from blood CD8+ and CD4+ T cells. V dropped 4 bases and J dropped 2; count of bases not matched to a gene: 6. Germline values: CDR1 KGHDR, CDR2 SFDVKD. CDR3 size: 15 residues. V usage is TRBV24-1 and J usage is TRBJ2-5; TRBD1 matches 7 bases. Sequenced material: CD4+ T cells from PBMCs. This TCR came from a human donor with multiple sclerosis. The CDR3 protein is CATSDSGTAQETQYF. The DNA for the CDR3 is TGTGCCACCAGTGACTCCGGGACAGCACAAGAGACCCAGTACTTC.